This T cell receptor beta chain is drawn from a study of blood T cell repertoires in COVID-19. Overall study context: There were acute and convalescent COVID-19 samples, and they came from the United States, Italy and Spain.

Unmatched junction bases numbered 10, after V lost 4 bases and J lost 7 bases. CDR1 and CDR2 (germline): SGHVS, FNYEAQ. CDR3 length equals 16 residues. Source study methods: Amplifying reference gene primers gave estimates of nucleated cell counts. Repertoires were generated with immunoSEQ multiplex PCR, while TCRdb's copy carries only in-frame clones and drops some. D and trimming were read from the DNA, whereas the V and J calls and clone size are those reported in that table. The data contain a few hundred thousand clones, over 75% of them singletons. The sequencing sample was made of PBMCs or T cells enriched from blood (not recorded which). The genes are TRBV7-6 and TRBJ2-1; 10 bases are a match to TRBD2. The clonotype originates from a man aged 35-49 years in a cohort exposed to, infected with or recovered from COVID-19 (not recorded which). CDR3 DNA: TGTGCCAGCAGCTCCCGTAGCGGGAGGACGGGAAATGAGCAGTTCTTC. Its translation is CASSSRSGRTGNEQFF. Drawing the rest from reference TRBV7-6 and TRBJ2-1, the complete variable domain is GAGVSQSPRYKVTKRGQDVALRCDPISGHVSLYWYRQALGQGPEFLTYFNYEAQQDKSGLPNDRFSAERPEGSISTLTIQRTEQRDSAMYRCASSSRSGRTGNEQFFGPGTRLTVL.